These 8 T cell receptor beta chains were sequenced from one sample in a study of blood T cells in healthy people across ages. A second PCR, run for about 7 to 11 cycles, used a sample-barcoded 5' primer plus a J-beta primer mix. TCRdb re-called the 5' RACE reads with MiXCR, one entry per CDR3 protein. Of some 670,000 distinct CDR3 sequences detected, over 40% appear once; the ten largest clones hold roughly 13%. The sequencing input was blood. These receptors all stem from a woman of 80 years or more in good health.

There are many counts of this clonotype. The chain carries TRBV6-5 and TRBJ1-1; no clear D. V was cut by 0 bases and J by 0 bases, with 8 bases left in between. Germline V CDR1 and CDR2: MNHEY, SVGAGI. The CDR3 sequence is 15 residues long. The CDR3 protein is CASSYSDALNTEAFF. The CDR3, as DNA: TGTGCCAGCAGTTACTCGGACGCCTTGAACACTGAAGCTTTCTTT.

This chain uses TRBV27 with TRBJ2-1; TRBD2 matches at 8 bases. The CDR3 sequence is 13 residues long. CDR1 is MNHEY and CDR2 is SMNVEV in the germline V gene (reference sequence). J gave up 10 bases and V 6 bases, and 8 bases lay outside the gene matches. The CDR3 protein is CASSLLAVEEQFF. The CDR3 region has the DNA TGTGCCAGCAGCTTACTAGCGGTAGAAGAGCAGTTCTTC.

The chain couples TRBV29-1 to TRBJ2-6; 7 bases fit TRBD1. In germline, CDR1 is SQVTM, CDR2 ANQGSEA. The CDR3 is 13 amino acids. V lost 7 bases and J lost 11; bases outside the gene matches: 11. DNA of the CDR3: TGCAGCGCTGACCACGGGGACAGTCACGTCCTGACTTTC. This sequence encodes CSADHGDSHVLTF.

About this clonotype itself: The junction does not match germline at one end; this may be a read error. The V call is TRBV2, the J call TRBJ2-1; maybe TRBD1 (6 bases). This CDR3 has 14 residues. From germline, CDR1 is SNHLY and CDR2 FYNNEI. Here the CDR3 DNA reads TGCGCCAGCAGTGAGATGGACAGAGGCGAGACCCAGTTCTTC. Protein product: CASSEMDRGETQFF.

The chain carries TRBV5-1 and TRBJ2-1; a weak D match, TRBD1 (6 bases). V lost 4 bases to trimming and J lost 4 bases, with 18 bases between them. CDR1 SGHRS and CDR2 YFSETQ come from the germline V gene. The CDR3 runs 16 residues. This CDR3 is CASSPAGDRKYNEQFF. CDR3 DNA: TGCGCCAGCAGCCCGGCGGGCGACAGGAAATACAATGAGCAGTTCTTC.

In this sample, this clonotype turned up a few times. This rearrangement joins TRBV2 to TRBJ2-1, with 8 bases aligning to TRBD2. The CDR3 length is 12 residues. Looked up from germline, CDR1 is SNHLY and CDR2 is FYNNEI. J gave up 9 bases and V 6 bases, and 4 bases lay outside the gene matches. The DNA for the CDR3 is TGTGCCAGCAGACGGGGGGGGTGTGAGCAGTTCTTC. Protein sequence: CASRRGGCEQFF.

V and J are TRBV5-1 and TRBJ2-1; D is undetermined. Trimming pared 5 bases from V and 8 bases from J, leaving 8 bases between. Germline lookup yields CDR1 SGHRS and CDR2 YFSETQ. The CDR3 consists of 11 residues. The DNA of the CDR3 is TGCGCCAGCAGGCAGGTCGATGAGCAGTTCTTC. It yields the protein CASRQVDEQFF.

Remarks on this clonotype: Being one base from a much bigger clone, this may be a read error. The V call is TRBV7-2, the J call TRBJ2-1; possible D gene TRBD2, 5 bases. The CDR3 extends over 12 amino acids. Germline values: CDR1 SGHTA, CDR2 FQGNSA. V lost 4 bases and J 10 bases, leaving 11 bases between the germline ends. The CDR3: CASSSPGTEQFF. Here the CDR3 DNA reads TGTGCCAGCAGCTCTCCGGGAACCGAGCAGTTCTTC.